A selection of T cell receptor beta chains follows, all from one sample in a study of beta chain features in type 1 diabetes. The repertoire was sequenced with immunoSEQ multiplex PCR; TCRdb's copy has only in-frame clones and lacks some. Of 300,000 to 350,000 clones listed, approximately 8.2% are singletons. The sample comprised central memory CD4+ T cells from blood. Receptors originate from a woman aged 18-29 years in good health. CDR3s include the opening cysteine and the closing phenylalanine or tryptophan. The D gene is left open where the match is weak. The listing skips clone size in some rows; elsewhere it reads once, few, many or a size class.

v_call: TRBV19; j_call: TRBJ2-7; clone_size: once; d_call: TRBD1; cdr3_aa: CASSMRDRGGYEQYF; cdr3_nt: TGTGCCAGTAGTATGCGAGACAGGGGCGGCTACGAGCAGTACTTC
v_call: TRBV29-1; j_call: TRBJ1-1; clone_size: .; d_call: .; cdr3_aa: CSVVRGVVNTEAFF; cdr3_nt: TGCAGCGTTGTGAGGGGAGTCGTGAACACTGAAGCTTTCTTT
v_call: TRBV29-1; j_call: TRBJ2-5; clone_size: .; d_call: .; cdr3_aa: CSAGRPRPVRQETQYF; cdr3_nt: TGCAGCGCCGGAAGACCCCGCCCGGTCAGGCAAGAGACCCAGTACTTC
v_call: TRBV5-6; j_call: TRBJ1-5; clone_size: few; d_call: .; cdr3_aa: CASSLLNQPQHF; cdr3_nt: TGTGCCAGCAGCTTGCTAAATCAGCCCCAGCATTTT
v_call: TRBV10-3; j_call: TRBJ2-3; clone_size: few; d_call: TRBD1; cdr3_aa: CAISGTGGAGTDTQYF; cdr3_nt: TGTGCCATCAGTGGAACAGGGGGCGCCGGTACAGATACGCAGTATTTT
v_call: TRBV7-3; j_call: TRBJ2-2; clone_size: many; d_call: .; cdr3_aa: CASSFSFMGGGELFF; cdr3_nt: TGTGCCAGCAGCTTTTCGTTCATGGGTGGCGGGGAGCTGTTTTTT
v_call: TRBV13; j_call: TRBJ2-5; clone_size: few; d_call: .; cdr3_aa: CASSRREETQYF; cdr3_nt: TGTGCCAGCAGCCGCAGAGAAGAGACCCAGTACTTC
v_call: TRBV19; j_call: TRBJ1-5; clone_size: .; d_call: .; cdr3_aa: CASSIIGVGQPQHF; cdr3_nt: TGTGCCAGTAGTATTATCGGGGTGGGTCAGCCCCAGCATTTT
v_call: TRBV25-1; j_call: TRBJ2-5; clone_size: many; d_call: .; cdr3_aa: CASRRDQRETQYF; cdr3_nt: TGTGCCAGCAGGAGGGACCAGCGCGAGACCCAGTACTTC
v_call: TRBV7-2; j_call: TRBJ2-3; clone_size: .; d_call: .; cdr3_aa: CASSGLADTQYF; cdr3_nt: TGTGCCAGCAGCGGTCTAGCAGATACGCAGTATTTT
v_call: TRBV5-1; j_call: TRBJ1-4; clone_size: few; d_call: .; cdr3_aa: CASNLDRSEKLFF; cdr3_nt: TGCGCCAGCAACTTAGACAGGTCTGAAAAACTGTTTTTT
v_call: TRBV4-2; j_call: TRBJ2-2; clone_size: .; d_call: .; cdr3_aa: CASSFLTTGELFF; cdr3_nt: TGTGCCAGCAGCTTCTTGACCACCGGGGAGCTGTTTTTT
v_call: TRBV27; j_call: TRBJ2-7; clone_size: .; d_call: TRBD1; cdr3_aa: CASSSGQLYYEQYF; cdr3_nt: TGTGCCAGCAGCTCGGGACAGCTATATTACGAGCAGTACTTC
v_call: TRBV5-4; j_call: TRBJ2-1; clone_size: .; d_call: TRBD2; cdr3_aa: CASSSAGARDNEQFF; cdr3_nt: TGTGCCAGCAGCTCGGCGGGAGCACGCGACAATGAGCAGTTCTTC
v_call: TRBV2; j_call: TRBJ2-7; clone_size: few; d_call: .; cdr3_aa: CASTPDRIYEQYF; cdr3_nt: TGTGCCAGCACTCCAGACAGGATCTACGAGCAGTACTTC
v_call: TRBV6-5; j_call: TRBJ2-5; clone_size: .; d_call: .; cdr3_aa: CASSYSQVETQYF; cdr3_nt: TGTGCCAGCAGTTATAGCCAGGTGGAGACCCAGTACTTC
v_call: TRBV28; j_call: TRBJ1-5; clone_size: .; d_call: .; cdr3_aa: CASRTPWGGHDQPQHF; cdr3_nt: TGTGCCAGCAGAACACCGTGGGGGGGTCACGATCAGCCCCAGCATTTT
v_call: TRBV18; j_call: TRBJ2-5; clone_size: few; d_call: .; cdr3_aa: CASSPGPAETQYF; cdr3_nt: TGTGCCAGCTCACCCGGCCCGGCGGAGACCCAGTACTTC
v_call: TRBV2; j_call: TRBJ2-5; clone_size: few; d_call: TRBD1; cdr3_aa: CASRIQGGETQYF; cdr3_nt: TGTGCCAGCAGGATACAGGGGGGTGAGACCCAGTACTTC
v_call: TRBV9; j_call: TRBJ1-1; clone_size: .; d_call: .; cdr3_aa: CASSVAGTTEAFF; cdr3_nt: TGTGCCAGCAGCGTAGCGGGTACCACTGAAGCTTTCTTT
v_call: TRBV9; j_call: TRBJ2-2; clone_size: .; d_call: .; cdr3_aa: CASSAMGGELFF; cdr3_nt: TGTGCCAGCAGCGCAATGGGCGGGGAGCTGTTTTTT
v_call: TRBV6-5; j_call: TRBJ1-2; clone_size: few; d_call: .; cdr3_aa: CASSYDSLKSYGYTF; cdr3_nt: TGTGCCAGCAGTTACGACAGCCTTAAGTCCTATGGCTACACCTTC
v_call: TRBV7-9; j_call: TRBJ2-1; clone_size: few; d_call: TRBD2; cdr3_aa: CASSPLGLAVYNEQFF; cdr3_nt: TGTGCCAGCAGCCCATTAGGGCTAGCGGTCTACAATGAGCAGTTCTTC
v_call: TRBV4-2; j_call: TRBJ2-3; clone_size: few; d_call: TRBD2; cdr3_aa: CASSQGTSGYTDTQYF; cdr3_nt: TGTGCGAGCAGCCAAGGAACTAGCGGCTACACAGATACGCAGTATTTT
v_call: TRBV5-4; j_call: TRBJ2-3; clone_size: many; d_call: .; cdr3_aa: CASSLQGGDTQYF; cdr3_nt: TGTGCCAGCAGCTTGCAAGGGGGGGATACGCAGTATTTT
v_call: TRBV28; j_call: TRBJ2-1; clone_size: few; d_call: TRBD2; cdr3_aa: CASRSSGRSYNEQFF; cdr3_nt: TGTGCCAGCCGATCTAGCGGGAGGTCCTACAATGAGCAGTTCTTC
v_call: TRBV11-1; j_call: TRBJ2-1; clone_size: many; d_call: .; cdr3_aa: CASSLQYNEQFF; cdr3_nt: TGTGCCAGCAGCCTCCAGTACAATGAGCAGTTCTTC
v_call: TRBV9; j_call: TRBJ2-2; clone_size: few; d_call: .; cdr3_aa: CASRELVNTGELFF; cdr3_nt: TGTGCCAGCAGAGAACTAGTAAACACCGGGGAGCTGTTTTTT
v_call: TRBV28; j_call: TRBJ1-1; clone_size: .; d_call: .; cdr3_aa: CASIFRTEAFF; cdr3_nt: TGTGCCAGCATATTTCGCACTGAAGCTTTCTTT
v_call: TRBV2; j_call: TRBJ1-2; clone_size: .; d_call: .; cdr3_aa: CASHRVPYGYTF; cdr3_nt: TGTGCCAGCCACAGGGTACCCTATGGCTACACCTTC
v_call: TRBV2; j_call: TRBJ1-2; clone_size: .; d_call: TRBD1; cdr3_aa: CASKTSGTAFYGYTF; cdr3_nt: TGTGCCAGCAAAACCTCCGGGACAGCCTTCTATGGCTACACCTTC
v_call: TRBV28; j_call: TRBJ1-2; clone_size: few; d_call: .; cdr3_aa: CASSLDVYTNYGYTF; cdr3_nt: TGTGCCAGCAGTTTGGATGTTTATACTAACTATGGCTACACCTTC
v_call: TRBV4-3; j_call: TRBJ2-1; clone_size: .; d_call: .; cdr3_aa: CASSQDWLGQRSYNEQFF; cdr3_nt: TGCGCCAGCAGCCAAGATTGGTTAGGACAGCGATCTTACAATGAGCAGTTCTTC
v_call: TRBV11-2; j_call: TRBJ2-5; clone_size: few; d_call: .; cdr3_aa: CASSLESVKRETQYF; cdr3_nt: TGTGCCAGCAGCTTAGAATCGGTGAAACGGGAGACCCAGTACTTC